Below are 30 T cell receptor beta chains sequenced from a single sample in a study of T cell repertoires in cytomegalovirus infection. These receptors are not linked to any known antigen. TCRdb reprocessed the reads via MiXCR and lists one record per CDR3 protein. The sample lists 830,000 or so distinct CDR3 sequences, approximately 32% seen once, with around 12% in the top ten. The specimen was cultured CD8+ T cells from PBMCs, collected from culture after CMV antigen stimulation. These receptors came from a human donor in good health (CMV status not recorded). Some clones in this sample may be carry-over from other donors' samples.

A few counts support this clonotype. This chain uses TRBV10-3 with TRBJ2-5; a possible D gene is TRBD2 (6 bases). Germline V gives CDR1 ENHRY, CDR2 SYGVKD. The CDR3 is made up of 16 amino acids. V was cut by 9 bases and J by 3 bases, with 23 bases left in between. This CDR3 is CAIKRTTLGPEETQYF. CDR3 nucleotide sequence: TGTGCCATAAAGAGGACTACCCTTGGGCCTGAAGAGACCCAGTACTTC.

The V and J genes are TRBV27 and TRBJ1-5; no firm D call. CDR3 length: 13 residues. The V end was cut by 3 bases, the J end by 3 bases, with 6 bases between. Germline lookup yields CDR1 MNHEY and CDR2 SMNVEV (reference sequence). The CDR3 loop reads CASSFSPNQPQHF. The CDR3 DNA reads as TGTGCCAGCAGTTTCAGCCCCAATCAGCCCCAGCATTTT.

The genes are TRBV27 and TRBJ2-1; 10 bases align to TRBD2. The CDR3 is 14 residues long. Germline values: CDR1 MNHEY, CDR2 SMNVEV (reference sequence). Germline trimming cut 1 base from V and 9 bases from J; bases unmatched to any gene: 3. In DNA form, the CDR3 reads TGTGCCAGCAGTTTATTGGGACTAGCGACTGAGCAGTTCTTC. Protein product: CASSLLGLATEQFF.

CDR3 protein: CASSPEGGHYGYTF. CDR3 in DNA: TGTGCCAGCAGCCCCGAAGGGGGGCACTATGGCTACACCTTC. The V gene is TRBV5-4, the J gene TRBJ1-2; D possibly corresponds to TRBD1 (6 bases). Deletions cut 4 bases from V and 3 bases from J, with 13 bases between. The CDR3 runs 14 residues. Germline V gives CDR1 SGHNT, CDR2 YYREEE (reference sequence).

In regard to this clonotype: A junction boundary mismatches the germline segment, possibly from a read error. The V call is TRBV5-3, the J call TRBJ1-1; D possibly corresponds to TRBD1 (5 bases). TRBV5-3 is treated as an ORF (open reading frame) with a function not yet certain. This CDR3 has 14 residues. The CDR3 is CASSSATWGREAFF. In nucleotides, the CDR3 is TGTGCCAGCAGCTCCGCGACCTGGGGACGGGAAGCTTTCTTT.

This clonotype was detected many times. This chain connects TRBV7-2 to TRBJ2-3; the match to TRBD2 covers 7 bases. CDR1 and CDR2 from the germline V gene are SGHTA and FQGNSA. The CDR3 extends over 14 amino acids. J was trimmed by 5 bases and V by 1 base; bases with no gene match: 3. CDR3 sequence (DNA): TGTGCCAGCAGCTTAGGAGCGGGATTAGATACGCAGTATTTT. Protein: CASSLGAGLDTQYF.

This chain uses TRBV5-1 with TRBJ2-1, with 11 bases fitting TRBD2. After removal of 0 bases from V and 0 bases from J, the junction contained 2 bases not matched to a gene. The CDR3 spans 17 residues. Germline lookup yields CDR1 SGHRS and CDR2 YFSETQ. The CDR3 DNA sequence: TGCGCCAGCAGCTTGGAGGGACTAGCGGACTCCTACAATGAGCAGTTCTTC. Amino acid sequence: CASSLEGLADSYNEQFF.

The V gene is TRBV27, the J gene TRBJ1-2; D possibly corresponds to TRBD1 (5 bases). The germline CDR1 and CDR2 sequences are MNHEY and SMNVEV (reference sequence). The CDR3 runs 15 residues. The ends were cut back, 8 bases at V and 10 bases at J, with 26 bases in the middle. The CDR3 DNA sequence: TGTGCCAGCTTTTATATCTTCCGGGACCCATCCACCTACACCTTC. Translated, it gives CASFYIFRDPSTYTF.

The CDR3 DNA reads as TGTGCCATCGGGCCAGGGGCCCATGAGCAGTTCTTC. Translation: CAIGPGAHEQFF. J is TRBJ2-1 and V is TRBV28; D is perhaps TRBD1 (6 bases). The CDR3 has 12 amino acids. Germline V CDR1 and CDR2: MDHEN, SYDVKM. V dropped 10 bases and J dropped 8 bases, with 15 bases sitting between them.

This sequence joins TRBV5-1 and TRBJ2-2; tentatively, D is TRBD1 or TRBD2 (5 bases each). The CDR3 is made up of 16 amino acids. The germline V and J ends were trimmed by 2 bases and 1 base, with 12 bases remaining between them. Germline V CDR1 and CDR2: SGHRS, YFSETQ. The CDR3 loop is CASSLTRDGNTGELFF. In nucleotides, the CDR3 is TGCGCCAGCAGCTTAACGAGGGACGGGAACACCGGGGAGCTGTTTTTT.

Points on this clonotype: One junction end does not reproduce the germline sequence, and a read error may be involved. This rearrangement joins TRBV7-6 to TRBJ1-5; weak D call: TRBD1 (6 bases). The germline CDR1 and CDR2 sequences are SGHVS and FNYEAQ. The CDR3 extends over 16 amino acids. Here the CDR3 reads CASGLGGEGVNQPQHF. The CDR3 DNA is TGTGCCAGCGGCTTAGGGGGAGAGGGCGTTAATCAGCCCCAGCATTTT. Using reference TRBV7-6 and TRBJ1-5 for the parts outside the CDR3, the full variable domain is GAGVSQSPRYKVTKRGQDVALRCDPISGHVSLYWYRQALGQGPEFLTYFNYEAQQDKSGLPNDRFSAERPEGSISTLTIQRTEQRDSAMYRCASGLGGEGVNQPQHFGDGTRLSIL.

This clonotype has ten or more counts. The rearrangement links TRBV6-2 or TRBV6-3 to TRBJ2-1; unclear D gene. Germline CDR1 is MNHEY and CDR2 is SVGEGT. Between the trimmed V and J ends, which lost 2 bases and 0 bases, there was a span of 11 bases. The CDR3 spans 16 residues. As DNA, the CDR3 is TGTGCCAGCAGTTACGAGCCCTGGAGCTCCTACAATGAGCAGTTCTTC. Protein: CASSYEPWSSYNEQFF.

This clonotype was recorded a few times. The chain carries TRBV6-2 or TRBV6-3 and TRBJ2-7; D ambiguous. From germline, CDR1 is MNHEY and CDR2 SVGEGT. This CDR3 region has 13 residues. The ends were cut back, 8 bases at V and 1 base at J, with 12 bases in the middle. The CDR3 DNA reads TGTGCCAGCGGCCACAGCCGATCCTACGAGCAGTACGTC. Translating gives CASGHSRSYEQYV.

V usage is TRBV28 and J usage is TRBJ2-5; D not resolved. The CDR3 loop spans 11 amino acids. Germline CDR1 is MDHEN and CDR2 is SYDVKM. Deletions cut 3 bases from V and 14 bases from J, with 13 bases between. CDR3 loop: CASSFVDSSYF. CDR3 DNA sequence: TGTGCCAGCAGTTTCGTAGACTCTTCTTACTTC.

The J gene is TRBJ2-1, the V gene TRBV28, with no clear D. This CDR3 has 20 amino acids. The germline CDR1 and CDR2 sequences are MDHEN and SYDVKM. V lost 2 bases and J lost 1, with 24 bases in between. The CDR3 is CASSLTLGRGQFFSYNEQFF. The CDR3 region has the DNA TGTGCCAGCAGTTTAACCCTGGGCCGTGGGCAGTTTTTTTCCTACAATGAGCAGTTCTTC.

In its sample, this clonotype was seen many times. The chain couples TRBV7-6 to TRBJ2-1; TRBD2 agrees at 8 bases. CDR1 is SGHVS, CDR2 FNYEAQ, per germline. The V and J ends lost 1 base and 1 base, in that order; junction bases with no gene match: 9. The CDR3 is made up of 18 amino acids. The CDR3 is CASSLVPTSAESYNEQFF. The CDR3 region has the DNA TGTGCCAGCAGCTTAGTTCCGACTAGCGCTGAGTCCTACAATGAGCAGTTCTTC. The entire variable domain, with the rest obtained from reference TRBV7-6 and TRBJ2-1, is as follows: GAGVSQSPRYKVTKRGQDVALRCDPISGHVSLYWYRQALGQGPEFLTYFNYEAQQDKSGLPNDRFSAERPEGSISTLTIQRTEQRDSAMYRCASSLVPTSAESYNEQFFGPGTRLTVL.

The V call is TRBV7-9, the J call TRBJ2-1, with D perhaps matching TRBD2 (7 bases). There are 16 residues in the CDR3. In germline, CDR1 is SEHNR, CDR2 FQNEAQ (reference sequence). V lost 1 base, J lost 7 bases, and 17 bases lay in between. The CDR3 protein is CASSLGGGGPDNEQFF. The CDR3 region has the DNA TGTGCCAGCAGCTTAGGAGGGGGGGGGCCAGATAATGAGCAGTTCTTC.

The chain links TRBV6-8 to TRBJ2-3; 8 bases agree with TRBD1. Germline-derived CDR1 and CDR2 are MNHGY and SAAAGT. Trimming removed 5 bases from V and 0 bases from J; junction bases left unmatched: 10. This CDR3 contains 17 residues. The CDR3 DNA follows: TGTGCCAGCAGTCTGCGGACAGGGCATACGAGCACAGATACGCAGTATTTT. It codes for CASSLRTGHTSTDTQYF.

This clonotype was counted only a few times. The V and J genes are TRBV6-9 and TRBJ1-2, with D possibly being TRBD1 (5 bases). V was pared by 1 base and J by 4 bases, with 16 bases between. Germline assignment: CDR1 MNHGY and CDR2 SVAAGI. This CDR3 spans 16 amino acids. CDR3 region: CASSYWARAFLYGYTF. DNA of the CDR3: TGTGCCAGCAGTTATTGGGCCAGGGCCTTCCTCTATGGCTACACCTTC.

This clonotype was detected once. The rearrangement uses TRBV6-6 and TRBJ2-1; 10 bases agree with TRBD2. CDR3 length: 17 amino acids. Germline assignment: CDR1 MNHNY and CDR2 SVGAGI (reference sequence). With V trimmed by 6 bases and J by 2 bases, 10 bases remained unmatched. The CDR3 loop is CASSLSGGAKAYNEQFF. In DNA, the CDR3 is TGTGCCAGCAGCCTCAGCGGGGGGGCTAAAGCCTACAATGAGCAGTTCTTC.

This sequence joins TRBV13 and TRBJ2-7, with D tentatively TRBD2 (6 bases). The CDR3 is 16 residues long. The V and J ends lost 0 bases and 6 bases respectively, with 18 bases between them. In germline, CDR1 is PRHDT, CDR2 FYEKMQ (reference sequence). CDR3 in amino acids: CASSLGVMSRAGEQYF. The CDR3 coding sequence is TGTGCCAGCAGCTTAGGCGTAATGTCGAGAGCGGGCGAGCAGTACTTC.

This clonotype was counted only a few times. The chain employs TRBV20-1 and TRBJ2-7, with D unclear. Trimming shortened V by 4 bases and J by 3 bases, and 13 bases separated the two germline ends. Per the germline V gene, CDR1 is DFQATT and CDR2 is SNEGSKA (reference sequence). The CDR3 is 13 amino acids. CDR3 DNA sequence: TGCAGTGCTACCGGGCCCAGTGACTACGAGCAGTACTTC. Its protein product is CSATGPSDYEQYF.

The gene calls are TRBV12-3 or TRBV12-4 and TRBJ1-3; 7 nucleotides match TRBD1. There are 14 residues in the CDR3. The junction had 4 bases not matched to a gene; V was cut back by 6 bases and J by 2 bases. The CDR3 protein is CASRSGQAGNTIYF. DNA of the CDR3: TGTGCCAGCAGATCTGGACAGGCTGGAAACACCATATATTTT.

This sequence joins TRBV12-5 and TRBJ1-1, with a tentative D call TRBD1 (5 bases). Trimming removed 2 bases from V and 2 bases from J, with 9 bases in between. The CDR3 loop spans 14 amino acids. The germline V gene encodes CDR1 LGHNT and CDR2 FRNRAP. The CDR3 DNA reads as TGTGCTAGTGGTTTGTCGACAGCTAACACTGAAGCTTTCTTT. Protein product: CASGLSTANTEAFF.

This clonotype came up a few times. The gene calls are TRBV27 and TRBJ1-6, with 10 nucleotides matching TRBD1. Germline trimming cut 5 bases from V and 9 bases from J; bases unmatched to any gene: 7. The V gene's germline CDR1 is MNHEY and CDR2 SMNVEV (reference sequence). The CDR3 totals 15 residues. This CDR3 is CASSPRTGGVSPLHF. The CDR3 DNA reads TGTGCCAGCAGTCCCAGGACAGGGGGTGTTTCACCCCTCCACTTT.

A few counts support this clonotype. CDR3 in DNA: TGTGCCAGTTCCCAGGGGGCGGTTAGACAAGCCTACAATGAGCAGTTCTTC. Its translation is CASSQGAVRQAYNEQFF. This rearrangement joins TRBV19 to TRBJ2-1, with 8 bases that match TRBD1. The CDR3 is 17 residues long. Germline values: CDR1 LNHDA, CDR2 SQIVND (reference sequence). After removal of 8 bases from V and 2 bases from J, the junction contained 14 bases not matched to a gene. Variable domain in full (rest from reference TRBV19 and TRBJ2-1): DGGITQSPKYLFRKEGQNVTLSCEQNLNHDAMYWYRQDPGQGLRLIYYSQIVNDFQKGDIAEGYSVSREKKESFPLTVTSAQKNPTAFYLCASSQGAVRQAYNEQFFGPGTRLTVL.

J is TRBJ2-1 and V is TRBV4-1; 11 positions agree with TRBD1. Trimming at V came to 0 bases and at J to 6 bases, leaving 4 bases not matched to a gene. Germline V gene data show CDR1 as MGHRA and CDR2 as YSYEKL. The CDR3 is 16 residues long. The CDR3 DNA reads TGCGCCAGCAGCCAAGATTCCGGGACAGGGGGCAATGAGCAGTTCTTC. It codes for CASSQDSGTGGNEQFF.

The V gene is TRBV7-6, the J gene TRBJ2-5; 7 nucleotides agree with TRBD2. Per germline, CDR1 SGHVS and CDR2 FNYEAQ. This CDR3 is 13 amino acids long. The V segment lost 7 bases and the J segment 13 bases; nucleotides outside the gene matches: 15. In nucleotides, the CDR3 is TGTGCCAGCACCCTTTTGGGGGGGGACCTTCCGTACTTC. Residues: CASTLLGGDLPYF.

This clonotype showed up just a few times. The chain links TRBV7-6 to TRBJ1-1; D is perhaps TRBD1 (5 bases). V was trimmed by 8 bases and J by 1 base, leaving 17 bases between them. In germline, CDR1 is SGHVS, CDR2 FNYEAQ. This CDR3 region has 15 residues. Written as DNA, the CDR3 is TGTGCCAGCGTCCTAGACTGGGGACGGAACACTGAAGCTTTCTTT. This sequence encodes CASVLDWGRNTEAFF.

The sample holds many counts of this clonotype. The chain recombines TRBV7-2 with TRBJ2-7; D call uncertain. The CDR3 extends over 14 amino acids. Germline V gene sequence: CDR1 SGHTA, CDR2 FQGNSA. V dropped 1 base and J dropped 3 bases, with 10 bases sitting between them. In nucleotides, the CDR3 is TGTGCCAGCAGCTTAGAGGTCAAACACTACGAGCAGTACTTC. Translation: CASSLEVKHYEQYF.